Below, 4 T cell receptor beta chains from the same sample are listed, as sequenced in a study of control samples from healthy donors and cancer patients. Data came from immunoSEQ multiplex PCR; TCRdb stores just in-frame clones and leaves some out. The sample records 71,000 or so clones, under 90% being singletons. Sequencing used PBMCs. The receptors originated from a man aged 60 to 69 with lung cancer.

The chain joins TRBV6-6 to TRBJ1-2, with 10 nucleotides matching TRBD1. V trimming: 5 bases; J trimming: 2 bases; junction bases outside the gene matches: 5. Germline V CDR1 and CDR2: MNHNY, SVGAGI (reference sequence). CDR3 length: 15 amino acids. CDR3 loop: CASSNRDRGNYGYTF. In DNA form, the CDR3 reads TGTGCCAGCAGTAACCGGGACAGGGGCAACTATGGCTACACCTTC.

The chain combines TRBV3-1 (or the pseudogene TRBV3-2) with TRBJ1-1, with D possibly TRBD1 on 5 matching bases. Germline V gives CDR1 LGHDT, CDR2 YNNKEL (reference sequence). The ends were cut back, 5 bases at V and 1 base at J, with 14 bases in the middle. This CDR3 is built from 15 residues. The CDR3, as DNA: TGTGCCAGCAGCTTAACCCCAGGGAGGAACACTGAAGCTTTCTTT. Translation gives CASSLTPGRNTEAFF.

The rearrangement uses TRBV5-1 and TRBJ1-4; a weak D match, TRBD1 (6 bases). Trimming left V 0 bases short and J 0 bases short, with 12 bases between. The germline V gene encodes CDR1 SGHRS and CDR2 YFSETQ. The CDR3 consists of 17 residues. In nucleotides, the CDR3 is TGCGCCAGCAGCTTGGATACACAGGGCGCAACTAATGAAAAACTGTTTTTT. It encodes CASSLDTQGATNEKLFF.

This clone has just one count. V gene TRBV9 combines with J gene TRBJ1-6; D is possibly TRBD1 (5 bases). The CDR3 contains 17 residues. Germline V gene lookup returns CDR1 SGDLS and CDR2 YYNGEE. Trimming took off 3 bases at V and 7 bases at J, with 20 bases between the two ends. The DNA of the CDR3 is TGTGCCAGCAGCGCCCAACGGGCGGGGGGAGGCAATTCACCCCTCCACTTT. This gives the protein CASSAQRAGGGNSPLHF.